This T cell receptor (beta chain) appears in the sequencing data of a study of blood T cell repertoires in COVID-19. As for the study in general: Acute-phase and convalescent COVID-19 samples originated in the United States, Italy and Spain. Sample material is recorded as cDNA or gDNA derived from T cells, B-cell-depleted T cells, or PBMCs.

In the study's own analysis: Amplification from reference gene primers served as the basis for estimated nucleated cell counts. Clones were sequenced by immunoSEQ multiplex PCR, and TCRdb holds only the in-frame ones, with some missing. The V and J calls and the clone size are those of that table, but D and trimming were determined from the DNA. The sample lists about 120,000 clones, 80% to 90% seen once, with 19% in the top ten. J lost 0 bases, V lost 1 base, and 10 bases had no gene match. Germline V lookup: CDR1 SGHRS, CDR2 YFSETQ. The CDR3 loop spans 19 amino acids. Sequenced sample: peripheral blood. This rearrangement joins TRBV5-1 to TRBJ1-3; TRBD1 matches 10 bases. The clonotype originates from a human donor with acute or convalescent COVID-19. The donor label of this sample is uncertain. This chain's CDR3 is CASSLTGTGAQYSGNTIYF. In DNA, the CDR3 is TGCGCCAGCAGCTTGACCGGGACAGGGGCCCAGTACTCTGGAAACACCATATATTTT.